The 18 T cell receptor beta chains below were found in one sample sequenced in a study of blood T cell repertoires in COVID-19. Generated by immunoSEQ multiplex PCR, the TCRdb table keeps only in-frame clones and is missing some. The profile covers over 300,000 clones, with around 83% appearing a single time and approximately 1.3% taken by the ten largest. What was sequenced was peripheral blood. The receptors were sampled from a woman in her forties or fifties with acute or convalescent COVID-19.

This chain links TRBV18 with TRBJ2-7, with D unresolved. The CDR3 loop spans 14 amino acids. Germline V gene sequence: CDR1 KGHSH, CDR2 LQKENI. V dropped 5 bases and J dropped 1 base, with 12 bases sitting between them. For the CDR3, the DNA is TGTGCCAGCTCATCTACGATCGAATCCTACGAGCAGTACTTC. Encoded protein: CASSSTIESYEQYF. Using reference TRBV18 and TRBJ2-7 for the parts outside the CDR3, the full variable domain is NAGVMQNPRHLVRRRGQEARLRCSPMKGHSHVYWYRQLPEEGLKFMVYLQKENIIDESGMPKERFSAEFPKEGPSILRIQQVVRGDSAAYFCASSSTIESYEQYFGPGTRLTVT.

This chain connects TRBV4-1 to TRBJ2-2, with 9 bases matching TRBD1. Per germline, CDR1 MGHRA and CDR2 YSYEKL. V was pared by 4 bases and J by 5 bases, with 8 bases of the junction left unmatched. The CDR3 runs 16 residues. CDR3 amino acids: CASSLPDRGYTGELFF. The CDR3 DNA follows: TGCGCCAGCAGCCTACCCGACAGGGGGTATACCGGGGAGCTGTTTTTT.

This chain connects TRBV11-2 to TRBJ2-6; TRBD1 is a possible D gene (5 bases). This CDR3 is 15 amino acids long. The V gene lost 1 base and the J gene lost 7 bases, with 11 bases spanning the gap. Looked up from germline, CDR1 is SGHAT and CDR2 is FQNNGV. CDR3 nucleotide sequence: TGTGCCAGCAGCTTAGTCCAGGGTAAAGCCAACGTCCTGACTTTC. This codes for CASSLVQGKANVLTF.

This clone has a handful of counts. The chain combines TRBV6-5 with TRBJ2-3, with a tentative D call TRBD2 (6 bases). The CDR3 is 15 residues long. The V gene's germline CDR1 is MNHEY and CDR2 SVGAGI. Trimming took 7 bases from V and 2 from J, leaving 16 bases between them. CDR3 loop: CASNPGLDHTDTQYF. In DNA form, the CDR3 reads TGTGCCAGCAACCCGGGACTTGACCACACAGATACGCAGTATTTT.

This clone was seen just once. CDR3 residues: CASSDMRETQYF. CDR3 coding DNA: TGTGCCAGCAGTGACATGAGGGAGACCCAGTACTTC. The chain recombines TRBV2 with TRBJ2-5; the D is unclear. CDR3 length: 12 amino acids. With 3 bases removed from V and 5 bases from J, the gap between germline ends came to 7 bases. Germline CDR1 reads SNHLY; CDR2 reads FYNNEI.

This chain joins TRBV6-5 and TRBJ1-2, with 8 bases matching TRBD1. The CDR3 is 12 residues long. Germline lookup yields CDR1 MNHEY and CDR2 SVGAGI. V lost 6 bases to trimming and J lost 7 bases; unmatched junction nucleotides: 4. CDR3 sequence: CASSSTGGGYTF. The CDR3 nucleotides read TGTGCCAGCAGCAGCACAGGGGGTGGCTACACCTTC.

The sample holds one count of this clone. CDR3 bases: TGTGCCATCAGTGAGTCTGGTAGCGTATCAGGTGAGCAGTTCTTC. Residues: CAISESGSVSGEQFF. This chain joins TRBV10-3 and TRBJ2-1; possible D gene TRBD2, 5 bases. Germline V gene sequence: CDR1 ENHRY, CDR2 SYGVKD. The CDR3 spans 15 residues. The V and J ends lost 0 bases and 9 bases respectively, with 15 bases between them.

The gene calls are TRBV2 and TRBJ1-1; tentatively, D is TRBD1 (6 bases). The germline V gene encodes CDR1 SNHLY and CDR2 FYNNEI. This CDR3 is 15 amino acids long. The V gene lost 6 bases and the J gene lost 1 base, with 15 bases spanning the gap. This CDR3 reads CASRGTTMSNTEAFF. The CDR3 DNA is TGTGCCAGCAGGGGGACAACGATGTCGAACACTGAAGCTTTCTTT. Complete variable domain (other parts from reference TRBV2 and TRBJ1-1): EPEVTQTPSHQVTQMGQEVILRCVPISNHLYFYWYRQILGQKVEFLVSFYNNEISEKSEIFDDQFSVERPDGSNFTLKIRSTKLEDSAMYFCASRGTTMSNTEAFFGQGTRLTVV.

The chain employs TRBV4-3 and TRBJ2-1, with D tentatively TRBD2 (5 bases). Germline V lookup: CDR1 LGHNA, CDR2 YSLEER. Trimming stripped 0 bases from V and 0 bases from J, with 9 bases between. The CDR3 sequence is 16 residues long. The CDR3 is CASSQEAEISYNEQFF. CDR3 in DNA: TGCGCCAGCAGCCAAGAAGCGGAGATCTCCTACAATGAGCAGTTCTTC.

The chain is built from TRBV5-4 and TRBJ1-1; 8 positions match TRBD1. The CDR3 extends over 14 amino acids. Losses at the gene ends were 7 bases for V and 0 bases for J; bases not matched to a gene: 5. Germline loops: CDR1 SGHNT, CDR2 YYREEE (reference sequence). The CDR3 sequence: CASLSGQVNTEAFF. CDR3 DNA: TGTGCCAGCTTGTCGGGACAGGTGAACACTGAAGCTTTCTTT. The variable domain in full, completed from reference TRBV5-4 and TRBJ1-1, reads ETGVTQSPTHLIKTRGQQVTLRCSSQSGHNTVSWYQQALGQGPQFIFQYYREEENGRGNFPPRFSGLQFPNYSSELNVNALELDDSALYLCASLSGQVNTEAFFGQGTRLTVV.

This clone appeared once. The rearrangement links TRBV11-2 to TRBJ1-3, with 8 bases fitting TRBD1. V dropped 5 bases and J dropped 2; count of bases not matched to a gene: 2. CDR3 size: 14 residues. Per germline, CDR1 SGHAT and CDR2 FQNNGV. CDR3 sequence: CASSRDRTGNTIYF. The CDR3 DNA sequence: TGTGCCAGCAGCCGGGACAGGACTGGAAACACCATATATTTT.

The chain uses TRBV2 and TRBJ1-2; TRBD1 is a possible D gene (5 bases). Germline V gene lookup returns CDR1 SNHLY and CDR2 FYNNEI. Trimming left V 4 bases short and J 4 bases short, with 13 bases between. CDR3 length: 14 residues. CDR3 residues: CASSAMGLSYGYTF. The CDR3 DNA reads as TGTGCCAGCAGTGCCATGGGGCTTTCCTATGGCTACACCTTC.

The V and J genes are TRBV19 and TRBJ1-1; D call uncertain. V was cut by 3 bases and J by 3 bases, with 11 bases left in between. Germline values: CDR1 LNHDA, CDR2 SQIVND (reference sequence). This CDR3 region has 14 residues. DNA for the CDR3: TGTGCCAGTAGTATCCCCCGGGAAGACACTGAAGCTTTCTTT. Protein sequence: CASSIPREDTEAFF. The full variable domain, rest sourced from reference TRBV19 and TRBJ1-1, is DGGITQSPKYLFRKEGQNVTLSCEQNLNHDAMYWYRQDPGQGLRLIYYSQIVNDFQKGDIAEGYSVSREKKESFPLTVTSAQKNPTAFYLCASSIPREDTEAFFGQGTRLTVV.

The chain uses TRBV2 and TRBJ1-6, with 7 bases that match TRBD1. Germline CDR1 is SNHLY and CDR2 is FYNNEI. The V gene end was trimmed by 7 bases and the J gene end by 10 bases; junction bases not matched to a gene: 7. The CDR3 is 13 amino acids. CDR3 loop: CASTTGERSPLHF. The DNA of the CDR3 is TGTGCCAGCACCACAGGGGAACGCTCACCCCTCCACTTT.

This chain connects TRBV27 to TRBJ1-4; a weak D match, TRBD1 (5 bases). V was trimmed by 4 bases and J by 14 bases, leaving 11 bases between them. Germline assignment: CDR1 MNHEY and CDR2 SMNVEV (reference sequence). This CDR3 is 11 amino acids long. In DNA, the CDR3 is TGTGCCAGCAGTTGGGGGGGTCGGCTGTTTTTT. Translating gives CASSWGGRLFF.

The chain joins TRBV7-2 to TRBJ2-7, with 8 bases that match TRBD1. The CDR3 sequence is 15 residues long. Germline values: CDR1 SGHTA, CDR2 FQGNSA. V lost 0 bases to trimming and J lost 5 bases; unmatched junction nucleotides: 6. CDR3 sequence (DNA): TGTGCCAGCAGCTTAGCTTCGACAGGGGTGGACGAGCAGTACTTC. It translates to CASSLASTGVDEQYF.

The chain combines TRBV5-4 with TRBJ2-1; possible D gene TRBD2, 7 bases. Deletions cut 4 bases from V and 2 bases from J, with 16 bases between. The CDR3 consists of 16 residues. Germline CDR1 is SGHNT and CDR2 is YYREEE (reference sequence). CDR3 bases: TGTGCCAGCAGCCCAAAGGGGGGGAAGACCTACAATGAGCAGTTCTTC. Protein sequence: CASSPKGGKTYNEQFF.

Written as DNA, the CDR3 is TGTGCCAGCAGTTCGACCGGGACAGAAGGAAACACCATATATTTT. It encodes CASSSTGTEGNTIYF. V usage is TRBV7-9 and J usage is TRBJ1-3; 7 bases align to TRBD1. CDR3 length: 15 residues. Germline CDR1 reads SEHNR; CDR2 reads FQNEAQ (reference sequence). V lost 6 bases and J lost 4; bases outside the gene matches: 9.